The clone carrying this TCR beta chain was found a few times. Trimming took 4 bases from V and 0 from J, leaving 13 bases between them. Germline V CDR1 and CDR2: MNHNS, SASEGT. This CDR3 region has 16 residues. The data derive from a study of shared clonotypes between healthy human individuals. The protocol was immunoSEQ multiplex PCR, while the TCRdb copy is restricted to in-frame clones and leaves out a portion. The table lists some 1.1 million clones, 60% to 85% of them singletons. The source of this sequence is a man between 18 and 29 years old in good health. Some clones in this sample may be carry-over from other donors' samples. The sample comprised memory CD4+ T cells from PBMCs. The subset is: CD45RA-negative fraction. V is TRBV6-1 and J is TRBJ1-3, with D unclear. CDR3 in amino acids: CASSVNSIISGNTIYF. CDR3 DNA: TGTGCCAGCAGTGTAAACAGCATCATCTCTGGAAACACCATATATTTT.